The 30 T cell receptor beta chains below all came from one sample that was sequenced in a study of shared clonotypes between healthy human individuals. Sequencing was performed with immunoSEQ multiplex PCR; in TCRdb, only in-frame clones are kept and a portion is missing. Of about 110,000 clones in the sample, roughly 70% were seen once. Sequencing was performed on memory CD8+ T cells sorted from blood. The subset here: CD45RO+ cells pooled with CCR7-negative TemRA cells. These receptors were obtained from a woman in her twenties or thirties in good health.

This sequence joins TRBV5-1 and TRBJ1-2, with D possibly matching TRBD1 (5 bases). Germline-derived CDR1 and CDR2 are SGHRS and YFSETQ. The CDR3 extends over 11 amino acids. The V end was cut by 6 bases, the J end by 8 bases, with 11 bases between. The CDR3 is CASTGGLGYTF. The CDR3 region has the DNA TGCGCCAGCACCGGGGGGTTAGGCTACACCTTC.

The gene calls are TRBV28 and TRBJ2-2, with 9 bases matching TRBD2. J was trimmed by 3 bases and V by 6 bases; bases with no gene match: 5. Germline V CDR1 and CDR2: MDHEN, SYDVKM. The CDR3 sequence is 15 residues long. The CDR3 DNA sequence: TGTGCCAGCAGGGTAGCGGGAGTAGACACCGGGGAGCTGTTTTTT. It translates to CASRVAGVDTGELFF.

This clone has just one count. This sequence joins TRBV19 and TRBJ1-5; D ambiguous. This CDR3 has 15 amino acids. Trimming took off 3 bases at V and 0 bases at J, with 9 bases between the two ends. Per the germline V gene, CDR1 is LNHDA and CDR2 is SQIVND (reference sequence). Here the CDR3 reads CASSIRVYSNQPQHF. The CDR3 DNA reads TGTGCCAGTAGTATTCGCGTTTATAGCAATCAGCCCCAGCATTTT.

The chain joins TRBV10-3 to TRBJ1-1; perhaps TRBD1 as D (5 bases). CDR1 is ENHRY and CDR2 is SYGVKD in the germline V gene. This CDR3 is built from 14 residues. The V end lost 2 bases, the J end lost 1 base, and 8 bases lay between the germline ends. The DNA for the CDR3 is TGTGCCATCAGTGAGCCCAGGGAGAACACTGAAGCTTTCTTT. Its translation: CAISEPRENTEAFF.

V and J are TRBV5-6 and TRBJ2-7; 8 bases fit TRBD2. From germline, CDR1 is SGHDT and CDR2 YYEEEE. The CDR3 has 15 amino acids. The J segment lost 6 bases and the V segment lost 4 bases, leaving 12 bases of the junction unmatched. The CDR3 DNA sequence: TGTGCCAGCAGCCTCATGGGGGGACTAGTATTCGAGCAGTACTTC. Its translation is CASSLMGGLVFEQYF.

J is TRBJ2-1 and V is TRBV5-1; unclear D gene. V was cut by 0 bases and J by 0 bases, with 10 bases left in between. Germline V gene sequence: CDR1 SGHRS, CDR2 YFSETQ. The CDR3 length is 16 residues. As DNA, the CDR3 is TGCGCCAGCAGCTTGGAGGCCGCCCCCTCCTACAATGAGCAGTTCTTC. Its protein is CASSLEAAPSYNEQFF. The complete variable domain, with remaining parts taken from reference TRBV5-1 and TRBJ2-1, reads KAGVTQTPRYLIKTRGQQVTLSCSPISGHRSVSWYQQTPGQGLQFLFEYFSETQRNKGNFPGRFSGRQFSNSRSEMNVSTLELGDSALYLCASSLEAAPSYNEQFFGPGTRLTVL.

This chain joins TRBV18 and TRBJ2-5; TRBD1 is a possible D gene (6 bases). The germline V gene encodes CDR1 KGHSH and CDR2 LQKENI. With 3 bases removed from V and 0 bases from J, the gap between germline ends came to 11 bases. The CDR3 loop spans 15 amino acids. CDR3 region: CASSPGQYNQETQYF. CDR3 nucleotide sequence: TGTGCCAGCTCACCTGGACAGTATAACCAAGAGACCCAGTACTTC.

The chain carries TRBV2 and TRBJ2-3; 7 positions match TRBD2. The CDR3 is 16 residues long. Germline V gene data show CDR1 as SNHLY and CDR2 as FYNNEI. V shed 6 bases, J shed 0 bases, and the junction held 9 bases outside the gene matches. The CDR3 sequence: CASSRRGSGSTDTQYF. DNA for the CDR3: TGTGCCAGCAGCAGAAGGGGTAGCGGGAGCACAGATACGCAGTATTTT.

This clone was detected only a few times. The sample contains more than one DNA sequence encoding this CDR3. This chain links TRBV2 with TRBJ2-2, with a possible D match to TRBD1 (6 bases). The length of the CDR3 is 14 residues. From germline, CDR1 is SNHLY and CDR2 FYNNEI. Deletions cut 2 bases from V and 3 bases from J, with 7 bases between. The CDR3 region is CASSERGYTGELFF. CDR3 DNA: TGTGCCAGCAGTGAAAGGGGGTACACCGGGGAGCTGTTTTTT.

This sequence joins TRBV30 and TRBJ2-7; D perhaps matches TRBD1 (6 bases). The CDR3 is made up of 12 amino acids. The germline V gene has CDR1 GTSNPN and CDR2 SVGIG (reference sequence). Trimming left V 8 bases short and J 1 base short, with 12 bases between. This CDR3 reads CAGWDMSYEQYF. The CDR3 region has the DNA TGTGCCGGGTGGGACATGTCCTACGAGCAGTACTTC.

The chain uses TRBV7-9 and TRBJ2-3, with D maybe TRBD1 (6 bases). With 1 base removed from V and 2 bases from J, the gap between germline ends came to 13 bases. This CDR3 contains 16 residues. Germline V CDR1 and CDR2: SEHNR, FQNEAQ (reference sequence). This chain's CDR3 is CASSLVSGAYTDTQYF. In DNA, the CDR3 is TGTGCCAGCAGCTTAGTGTCAGGGGCCTACACAGATACGCAGTATTTT.

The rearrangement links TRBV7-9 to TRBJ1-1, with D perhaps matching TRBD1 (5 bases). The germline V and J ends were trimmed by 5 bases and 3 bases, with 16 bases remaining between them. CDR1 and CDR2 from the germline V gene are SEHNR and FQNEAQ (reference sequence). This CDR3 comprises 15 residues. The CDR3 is CASSLLGGEDTEAFF. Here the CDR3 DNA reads TGTGCCAGCAGCCTACTTGGGGGGGAGGACACTGAAGCTTTCTTT.

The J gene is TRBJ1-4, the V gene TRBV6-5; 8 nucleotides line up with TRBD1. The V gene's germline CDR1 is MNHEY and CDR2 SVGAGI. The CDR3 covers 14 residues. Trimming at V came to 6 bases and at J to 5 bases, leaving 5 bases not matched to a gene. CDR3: CASREGQENEKLFF. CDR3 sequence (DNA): TGTGCCAGCAGGGAGGGACAGGAAAATGAAAAACTGTTTTTT.

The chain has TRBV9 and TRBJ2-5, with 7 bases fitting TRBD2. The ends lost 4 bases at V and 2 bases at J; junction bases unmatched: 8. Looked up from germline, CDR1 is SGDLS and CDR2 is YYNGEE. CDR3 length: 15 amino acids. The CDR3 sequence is CASSYQTGGQETQYF. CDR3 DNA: TGTGCCAGCAGCTACCAGACGGGGGGACAAGAGACCCAGTACTTC.

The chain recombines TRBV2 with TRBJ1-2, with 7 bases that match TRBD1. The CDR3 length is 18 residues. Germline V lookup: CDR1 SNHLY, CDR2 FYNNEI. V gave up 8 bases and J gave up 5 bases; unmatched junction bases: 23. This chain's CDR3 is CASRKAFRDRLFSYGYTF. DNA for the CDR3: TGTGCCAGCCGTAAAGCTTTCCGGGACAGACTATTTTCTTATGGCTACACCTTC.

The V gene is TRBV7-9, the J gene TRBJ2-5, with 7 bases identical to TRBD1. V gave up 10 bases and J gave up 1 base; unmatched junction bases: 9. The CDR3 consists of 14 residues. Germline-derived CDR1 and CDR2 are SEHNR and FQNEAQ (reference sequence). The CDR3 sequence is CAIEGQKLQETQYF. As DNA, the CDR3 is TGTGCCATAGAGGGACAGAAACTCCAAGAGACCCAGTACTTC.

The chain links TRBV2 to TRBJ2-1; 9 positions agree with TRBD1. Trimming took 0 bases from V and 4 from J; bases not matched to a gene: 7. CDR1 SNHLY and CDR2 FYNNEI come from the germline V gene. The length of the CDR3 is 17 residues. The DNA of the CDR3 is TGTGCCAGCAGTGAAGCAGGGGGGACAGGGAAGTACAATGAGCAGTTCTTC. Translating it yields CASSEAGGTGKYNEQFF.

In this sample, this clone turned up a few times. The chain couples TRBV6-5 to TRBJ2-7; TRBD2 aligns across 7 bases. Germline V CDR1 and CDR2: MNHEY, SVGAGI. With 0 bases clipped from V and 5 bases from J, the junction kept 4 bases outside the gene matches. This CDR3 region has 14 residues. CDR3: CASSYSLGGDEQYF. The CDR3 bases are TGTGCCAGCAGTTACTCCCTGGGGGGGGACGAGCAGTACTTC.

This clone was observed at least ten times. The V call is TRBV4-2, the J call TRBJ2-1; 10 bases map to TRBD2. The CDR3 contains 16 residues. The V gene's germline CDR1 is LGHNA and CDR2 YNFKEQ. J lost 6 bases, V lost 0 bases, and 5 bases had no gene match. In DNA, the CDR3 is TGTGCCAGCAGCCAAGACGCTAGCGGGAGCGGCAATGAGCAGTTCTTC. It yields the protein CASSQDASGSGNEQFF.

The DNA for the CDR3 is TGTGCCAGCAGCTTAGCGGGCACTGAAGCTTTCTTT. This gives the protein CASSLAGTEAFF. This chain joins TRBV7-9 and TRBJ1-1; D remains unclear. Germline-derived CDR1 and CDR2 are SEHNR and FQNEAQ (reference sequence). Trimming took off 0 bases at V and 4 bases at J, with 3 bases between the two ends. The CDR3 covers 12 residues.

The CDR3 sequence is CASSLTGLFNGYTF. DNA of the CDR3: TGTGCCAGCAGTCTGACAGGGCTGTTTAATGGCTACACCTTC. This sequence joins TRBV6-5 and TRBJ1-2; 7 positions match TRBD1. J gave up 6 bases and V 5 bases, and 9 bases lay outside the gene matches. There are 14 residues in the CDR3. Germline V CDR1 and CDR2: MNHEY, SVGAGI.

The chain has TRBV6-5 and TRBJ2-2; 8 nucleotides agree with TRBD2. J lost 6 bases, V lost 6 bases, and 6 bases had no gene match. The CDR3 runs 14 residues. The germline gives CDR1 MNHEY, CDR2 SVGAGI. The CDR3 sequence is CASRGAGDAGELFF. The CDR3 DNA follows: TGTGCCAGCAGAGGAGCGGGAGATGCCGGGGAGCTGTTTTTT.

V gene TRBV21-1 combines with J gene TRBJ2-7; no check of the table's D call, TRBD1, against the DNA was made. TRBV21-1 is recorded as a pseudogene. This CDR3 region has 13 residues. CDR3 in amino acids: CASSKGQHYEQYF. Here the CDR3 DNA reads TGTGCCAGCAGCAAAGGACAGCACTACGAGCAGTACTTC.

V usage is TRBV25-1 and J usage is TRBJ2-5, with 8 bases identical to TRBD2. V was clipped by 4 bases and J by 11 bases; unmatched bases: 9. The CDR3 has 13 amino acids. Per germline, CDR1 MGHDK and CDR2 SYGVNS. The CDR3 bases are TGTGCCAGCAGTGGAGCGGGAGAAAGGGAGCAGTACTTC. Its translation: CASSGAGEREQYF.

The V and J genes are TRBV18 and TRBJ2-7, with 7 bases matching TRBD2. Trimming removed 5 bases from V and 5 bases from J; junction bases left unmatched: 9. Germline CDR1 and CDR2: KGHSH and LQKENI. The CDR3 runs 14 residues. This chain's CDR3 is CASSSTSADDEQYF. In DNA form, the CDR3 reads TGTGCCAGCTCATCTACTAGCGCCGACGACGAGCAGTACTTC. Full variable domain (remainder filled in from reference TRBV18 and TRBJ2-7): NAGVMQNPRHLVRRRGQEARLRCSPMKGHSHVYWYRQLPEEGLKFMVYLQKENIIDESGMPKERFSAEFPKEGPSILRIQQVVRGDSAAYFCASSSTSADDEQYFGPGTRLTVT.

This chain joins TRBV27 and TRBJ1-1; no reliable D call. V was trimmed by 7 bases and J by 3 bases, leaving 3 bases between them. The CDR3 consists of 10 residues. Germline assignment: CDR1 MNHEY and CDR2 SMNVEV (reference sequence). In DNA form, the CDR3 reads TGTGCCAGCACCCACACTGAAGCTTTCTTT. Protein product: CASTHTEAFF.

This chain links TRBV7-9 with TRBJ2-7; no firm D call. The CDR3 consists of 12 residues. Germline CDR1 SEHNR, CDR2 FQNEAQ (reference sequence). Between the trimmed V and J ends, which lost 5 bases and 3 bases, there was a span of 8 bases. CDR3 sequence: CASSPPDYEQYF. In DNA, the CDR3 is TGTGCCAGCAGCCCCCCTGACTACGAGCAGTACTTC.

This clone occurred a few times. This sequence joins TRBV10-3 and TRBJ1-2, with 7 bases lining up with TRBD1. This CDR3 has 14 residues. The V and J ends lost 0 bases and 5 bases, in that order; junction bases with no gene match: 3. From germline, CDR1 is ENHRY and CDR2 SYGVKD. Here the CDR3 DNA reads TGTGCCATCAGTGAGTCGACAGGGTCATATGGCTACACCTTC. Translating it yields CAISESTGSYGYTF.

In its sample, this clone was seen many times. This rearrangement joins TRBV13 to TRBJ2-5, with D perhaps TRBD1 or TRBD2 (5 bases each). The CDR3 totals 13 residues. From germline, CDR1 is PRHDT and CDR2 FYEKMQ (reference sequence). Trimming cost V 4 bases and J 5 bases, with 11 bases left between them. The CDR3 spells CASSSRGGETQYF. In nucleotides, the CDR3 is TGTGCCAGCAGCTCGAGGGGCGGGGAGACCCAGTACTTC.

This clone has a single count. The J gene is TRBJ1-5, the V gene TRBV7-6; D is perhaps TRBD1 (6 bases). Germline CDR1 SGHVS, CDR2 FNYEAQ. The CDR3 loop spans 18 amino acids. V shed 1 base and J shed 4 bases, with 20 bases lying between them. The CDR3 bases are TGTGCCAGCAGCTTAGTCGGCGAGCGCTGGGGGCCAAATCAGCCCCAGCATTTT. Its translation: CASSLVGERWGPNQPQHF. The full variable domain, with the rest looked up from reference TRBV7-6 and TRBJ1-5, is GAGVSQSPRYKVTKRGQDVALRCDPISGHVSLYWYRQALGQGPEFLTYFNYEAQQDKSGLPNDRFSAERPEGSISTLTIQRTEQRDSAMYRCASSLVGERWGPNQPQHFGDGTRLSIL.